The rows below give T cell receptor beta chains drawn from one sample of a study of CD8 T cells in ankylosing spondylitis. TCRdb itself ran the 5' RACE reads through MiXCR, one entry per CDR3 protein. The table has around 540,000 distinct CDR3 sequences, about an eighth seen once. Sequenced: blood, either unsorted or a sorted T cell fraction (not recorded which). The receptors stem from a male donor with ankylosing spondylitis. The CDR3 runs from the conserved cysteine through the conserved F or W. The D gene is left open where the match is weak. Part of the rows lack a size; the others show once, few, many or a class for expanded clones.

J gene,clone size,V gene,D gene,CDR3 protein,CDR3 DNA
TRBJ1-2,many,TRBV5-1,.,CASSLGQDYGYTF,TGCGCCAGCAGCTTGGGACAGGACTATGGCTACACCTTC
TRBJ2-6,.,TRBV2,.,CASSEVISGANVLTF,TGTGCCAGCAGTGAAGTTATCTCTGGGGCCAACGTCCTGACTTTC
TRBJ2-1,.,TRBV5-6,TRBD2,CASSLGMGLGNEQFF,TGTGCCAGCAGCTTGGGGATGGGACTAGGTAATGAGCAGTTCTTC
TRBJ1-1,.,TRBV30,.,CAWSATGNTEAFF,TGTGCCTGGAGTGCGACAGGGAACACTGAAGCTTTCTTT
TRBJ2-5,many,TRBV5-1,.,CASSPVRQETQYF,TGCGCCAGCAGCCCCGTAAGGCAAGAGACCCAGTACTTC
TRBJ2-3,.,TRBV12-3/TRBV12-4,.,CASSFSVSTDTQYF,TGTGCCAGCAGTTTCTCGGTTAGCACAGATACGCAGTATTTT
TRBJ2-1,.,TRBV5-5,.,CASSLSTISPYNEQFF,TGTGCCAGCAGCCTTAGTACTATTTCCCCCTACAATGAGCAGTTCTTC
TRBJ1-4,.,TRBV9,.,CASSVEGRTVNEKLFF,TGTGCCAGCAGCGTAGAGGGGAGGACAGTTAATGAAAAACTGTTTTTT
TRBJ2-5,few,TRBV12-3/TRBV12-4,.,CASSFDRTQYF,TGTGCCAGCAGTTTCGACCGTACTCAGTACTTC
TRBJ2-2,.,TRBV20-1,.,CSAPSPGELFF,TGCAGTGCACCTAGCCCCGGGGAGCTGTTTTTT
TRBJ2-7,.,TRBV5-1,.,CASSSSSRNEQYF,TGCGCCAGCAGCTCCTCTAGTAGGAACGAGCAGTACTTC
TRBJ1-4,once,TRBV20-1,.,CSAPAATNEKLFF,TGCAGTGCTCCAGCTGCAACTAATGAAAAACTGTTTTTT
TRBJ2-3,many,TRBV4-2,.,CASSQDGGRGDTQYF,TGTGCCAGCAGCCAAGATGGAGGGAGGGGGGATACGCAGTATTTT
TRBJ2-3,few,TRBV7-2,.,CASSLFKTGAEDTQYF,TGTGCCAGCAGCTTATTCAAAACGGGGGCAGAAGATACGCAGTATTTT
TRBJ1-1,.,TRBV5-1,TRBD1,CASRGAGGTEAFF,TGCGCCAGCAGGGGGGCAGGGGGGACTGAAGCTTTCTTT
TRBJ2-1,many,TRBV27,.,CASSLGLPTYNEQFF,TGTGCCAGCAGTCTCGGACTACCGACTTACAATGAGCAGTTCTTC
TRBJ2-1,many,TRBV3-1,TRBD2,CASSPDVAGEMEQFF,TGTGCCAGCAGCCCCGATGTAGCGGGAGAGATGGAGCAGTTCTTC
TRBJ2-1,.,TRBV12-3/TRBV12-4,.,CASSLGQLDYNEQFF,TGTGCCAGCAGTTTAGGACAACTAGATTACAATGAGCAGTTCTTC
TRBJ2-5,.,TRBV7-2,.,CASSSDRTLETQYF,TGTGCCAGCAGCTCCGACAGGACGCTAGAGACCCAGTACTTC
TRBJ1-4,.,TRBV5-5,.,CASSFDEGATNEKLFF,TGTGCCAGCAGCTTCGATGAGGGGGCAACTAATGAAAAACTGTTTTTT
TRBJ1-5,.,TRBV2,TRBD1,CASSDDRVLNQPQHF,TGTGCCAGCAGTGATGACAGGGTCCTAAATCAGCCCCAGCATTTT
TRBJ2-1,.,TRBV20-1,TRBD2,CSARGLAGVGYNEQFF,TGCAGTGCCCGGGGGTTAGCGGGAGTTGGCTACAATGAGCAGTTCTTC
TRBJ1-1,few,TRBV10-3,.,CAITPGEGLNTEAFF,TGTGCCATCACCCCAGGAGAGGGATTGAACACTGAAGCTTTTTTT
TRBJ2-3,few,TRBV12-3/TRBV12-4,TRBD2,CASSLQTSGSSDTQYF,TGTGCCAGCAGTTTACAGACTAGCGGGAGCTCAGATACGCAGTATTTT
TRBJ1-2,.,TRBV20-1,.,CSAKRDSSYGYTF,TGCAGTGCTAAAAGGGATTCAAGCTATGGCTACACCTTC
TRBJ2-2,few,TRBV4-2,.,CASSPSWGARTGELFF,TGTGCCAGCAGCCCCAGTTGGGGGGCGCGAACCGGGGAGCTGTTTTTT
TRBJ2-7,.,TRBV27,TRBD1,CASSPEMTGAPYEQYF,TGTGCCAGCAGTCCGGAGATGACAGGGGCCCCCTACGAGCAGTACTTC
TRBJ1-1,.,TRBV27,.,CASSTPPRAALTTEAFF,TGTGCCAGCAGTACCCCCCCAAGGGCTGCTTTGACCACTGAAGCTTTCTTT
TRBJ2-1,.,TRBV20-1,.,CSARDRRASSYNEQFF,TGCAGTGCTAGAGATAGACGGGCCAGCTCCTACAATGAGCAGTTCTTC
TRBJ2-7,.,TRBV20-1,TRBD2,CSASLGLAGSSEQYF,TGCAGTGCTAGCCTTGGACTAGCGGGATCCTCCGAGCAGTACTTC
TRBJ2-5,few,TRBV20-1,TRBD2,CSAIINSGSPGSQYF,TGCAGTGCTATCATCAATAGCGGGAGCCCCGGGTCCCAGTACTTC
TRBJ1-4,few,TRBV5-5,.,CASSLMRGRGEKLFF,TGTGCCAGCAGCTTGATGCGGGGCCGTGGTGAAAAACTGTTTTTT
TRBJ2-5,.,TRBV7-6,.,CASSLVAANQETQYF,TGTGCCAGCAGCTTAGTAGCAGCTAACCAAGAGACCCAGTACTTC
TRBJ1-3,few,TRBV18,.,CASSPQQGAGNTIYF,TGTGCCAGCTCACCTCAACAGGGAGCTGGAAACACCATATATTTT
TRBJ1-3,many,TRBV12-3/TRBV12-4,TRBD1,CASSAQEGTGTGNTIYF,TGTGCCAGCAGTGCCCAGGAGGGGACAGGGACTGGAAACACCATATATTTT
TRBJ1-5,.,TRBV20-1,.,CSARRAGEQPQHF,TGCAGTGCTAGAAGGGCAGGGGAACAGCCCCAGCATTTT
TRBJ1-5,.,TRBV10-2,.,CASIQGPNSNQPQHF,TGCGCCAGCATCCAAGGACCAAATAGCAATCAGCCCCAGCATTTT
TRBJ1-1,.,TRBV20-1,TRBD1,CLPGQGPMNTEAFF,TGCCTTCCGGGACAGGGGCCTATGAACACTGAAGCTTTCTTT
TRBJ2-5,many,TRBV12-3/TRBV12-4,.,CASSFGQGGLETQYF,TGTGCCAGCAGTTTTGGGCAGGGAGGATTGGAGACCCAGTACTTC
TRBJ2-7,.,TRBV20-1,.,CSASPSRYEQYF,TGCAGTGCGTCCCCGAGTAGGTACGAGCAGTACTTC
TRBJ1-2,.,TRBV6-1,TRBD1,CASSEDPRQGQYGYTF,TGTGCCAGCAGTGAAGATCCGAGACAGGGGCAATATGGCTACACCTTC
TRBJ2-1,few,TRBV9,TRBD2,CASSVSGASGRSSYNEQFF,TGTGCCAGCAGCGTAAGCGGGGCTAGCGGGAGGAGCTCCTACAATGAGCAGTTCTTC
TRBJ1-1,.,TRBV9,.,CASSVRQDTEAFF,TGTGCCAGCAGCGTCCGGCAGGACACTGAAGCTTTCTTT
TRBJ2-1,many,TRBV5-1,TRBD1,CASSFAGQGGVNEQFF,TGCGCCAGCAGCTTTGCGGGACAGGGGGGTGTGAATGAGCAGTTCTTC
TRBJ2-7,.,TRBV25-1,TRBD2,CASSENDRRAGGSTYEQYF,TGTGCCAGCAGTGAAAATGACCGCCGGGCGGGGGGTTCAACCTACGAGCAGTACTTC
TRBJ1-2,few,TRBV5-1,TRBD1,CASSKYRDRELDYGYTF,TGCGCCAGCAGCAAATACCGGGACAGGGAGCTTGACTATGGCTACACCTTC
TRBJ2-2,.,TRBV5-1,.,CASSWTQGPSNTEELFF,TGCGCCAGCAGCTGGACCCAGGGGCCATCGAACACCGAGGAGCTGTTTTTT
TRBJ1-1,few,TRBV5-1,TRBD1,CASGTGVMNTEAFF,TGCGCCAGCGGGACAGGGGTTATGAACACTGAAGCTTTCTTT
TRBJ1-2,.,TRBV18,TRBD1,CASSPGLDRNINYGYTF,TGTGCCAGCTCACCGGGACTGGACAGGAATATTAACTATGGCTACACCTTC
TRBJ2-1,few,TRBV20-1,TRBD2,CSASGTSGRSSYNEQFF,TGCAGTGCTAGTGGGACTAGCGGGAGGAGCTCCTACAATGAGCAGTTCTTC
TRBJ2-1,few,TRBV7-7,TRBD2,CASSFSPGGNEQFF,TGTGCCAGCAGCTTCTCGCCGGGGGGAAATGAGCAGTTCTTC
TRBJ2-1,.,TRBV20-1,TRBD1,CSARVGQGASSYNEQFF,TGCAGTGCTAGAGTAGGACAGGGGGCTAGTTCCTACAATGAGCAGTTCTTC
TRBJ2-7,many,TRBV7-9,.,CASSWSITPSGQYF,TGTGCCAGCAGCTGGAGTATTACTCCCTCCGGGCAGTACTTC
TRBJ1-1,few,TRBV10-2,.,CASSRQHRATEAFF,TGCGCCAGCAGTCGACAGCATCGGGCAACTGAAGCTTTCTTT
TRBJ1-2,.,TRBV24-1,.,CATSDRDQPANYGYTF,TGTGCCACCAGTGACCGGGACCAACCAGCTAACTATGGCTACACCTTC